This TCR beta chain was obtained from a study of post-analysis software for immune sequencing data. General observations from the study: In multiple sclerosis, normalized Chao1 diversity was significantly below that of controls. There were roughly 5 TRBV segments more frequent in patients than controls, and TRBV5-6, TRBV5-1 and TRBV20-1 were among them.

Comments on this clonotype: Its matching antigen is unknown.

V lost 5 bases and J lost 3; bases outside the gene matches: 9. This CDR3 is built from 17 residues. Looked up from germline, CDR1 is MNHEY and CDR2 is SVGEGT. Every TCR beta cDNA library bore unique molecular identifiers. TCRdb re-called the PCR reads through MiXCR, storing one row per CDR3 protein. The data hold about 460,000 distinct CDR3 sequences, with 45% observed a single time. The sample comprised blood. The chain recombines TRBV6-2 or TRBV6-3 with TRBJ2-7; TRBD2 matches at 14 bases. The clonotype originates from a girl between 10 and 17 years old with multiple sclerosis. The CDR3: CASSPSGLAGGHYEQYF. The CDR3 bases are TGTGCCAGCAGTCCCTCAGGACTAGCGGGAGGTCACTACGAGCAGTACTTC.